This entry describes one TCR beta chain. Authors' methods: Estimation of nucleated cell counts was performed using reference gene primer amplification. TCRdb's copy holds only in-frame clones and misses some; the assay was immunoSEQ multiplex PCR. For V, J and clone size, that table is used; D and trimming come from the DNA. The sample includes 200,000 to 250,000 clones, 87% of them seen just once. This entry is derived from a study of blood T cell repertoires in COVID-19. Study-level background: COVID-19 samples from acute and convalescent phases originated in the United States, Italy and Spain. From T cells, B-cell-depleted T cells, or PBMCs came the material, which was cDNA or gDNA.

Germline CDR1 and CDR2: MDHEN and SYDVKM. The CDR3 totals 16 residues. With 5 bases removed from V and 4 bases from J, the gap between germline ends came to 18 bases. The receptor comes from a man younger than 35 with active or convalescent COVID-19. This chain joins TRBV28 and TRBJ1-3; D perhaps matches TRBD1 (5 bases). What was sequenced was peripheral blood. This CDR3 is CASSGTWAGGGNTIYF. In nucleotides, the CDR3 is TGTGCCAGCAGTGGGACTTGGGCCGGAGGCGGAAACACCATATATTTT.